This TCR beta chain was captured in a study of CD8 T cells in ankylosing spondylitis. Study-wide results and limits: From matched ankylosing spondylitis synovial fluid, disease-linked clones were reportedly recovered at significantly enriched levels. Within peripheral blood, clones linked to disease were CD8+ and relatively rare. Among TCR beta sequences, a motif of eight highly homologous variants appeared characteristic of ankylosing spondylitis blood.

Regarding this clonotype: Its antigen is unknown.

The CDR3 sequence is 16 residues long. V trimming: 10 bases; J trimming: 4 bases; junction bases outside the gene matches: 14. CDR1 is MNHEY and CDR2 is SVGEGT in the germline V gene. TCRdb analysed the 5' RACE reads with MiXCR anew, one entry per CDR3 protein. The sample gives some 450,000 distinct CDR3 sequences, about a sixth of which show up once; over 1% is in the top ten. The sequencing sample was made of blood, either unsorted or a sorted T cell fraction (not recorded which). V usage is TRBV6-2 or TRBV6-3 and J usage is TRBJ2-2; TRBD1 agrees at 8 bases. The receptor was isolated from a male donor with ankylosing spondylitis. In DNA, the CDR3 is TGTGCCACCATACGTTGGACAGGGTTGGGCACCGGGGAGCTGTTTTTT. This encodes CATIRWTGLGTGELFF.